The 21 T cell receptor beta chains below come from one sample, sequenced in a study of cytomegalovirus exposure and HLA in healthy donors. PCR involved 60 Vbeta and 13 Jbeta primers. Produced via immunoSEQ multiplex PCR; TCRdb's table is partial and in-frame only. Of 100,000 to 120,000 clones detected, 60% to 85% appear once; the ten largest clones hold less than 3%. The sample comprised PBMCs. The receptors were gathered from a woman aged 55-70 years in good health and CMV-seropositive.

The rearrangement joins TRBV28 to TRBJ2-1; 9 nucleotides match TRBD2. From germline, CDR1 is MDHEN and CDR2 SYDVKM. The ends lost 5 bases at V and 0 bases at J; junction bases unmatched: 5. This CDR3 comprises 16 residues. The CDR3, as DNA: TGTGCCAGCAGTCCCATTAGCGGGAGCTCCTACAATGAGCAGTTCTTC. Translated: CASSPISGSSYNEQFF.

Here the CDR3 reads CASSVTGLRGETQYF. As DNA, the CDR3 is TGTGCCAGCAGTGTGACAGGTTTGAGAGGAGAGACCCAGTACTTC. J is TRBJ2-5 and V is TRBV6-1; TRBD1 is a possible D gene (6 bases). Germline V CDR1 and CDR2: MNHNS, SASEGT. V was pared by 4 bases and J by 4 bases, with 16 bases between. CDR3 length: 15 residues.

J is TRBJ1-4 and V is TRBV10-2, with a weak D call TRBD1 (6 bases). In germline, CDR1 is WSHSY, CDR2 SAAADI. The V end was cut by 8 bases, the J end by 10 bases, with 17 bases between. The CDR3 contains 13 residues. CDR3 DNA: TGCGCCAGCGGCCCGGGCAGGGGAGCAAAACTGTTTTTT. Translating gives CASGPGRGAKLFF.

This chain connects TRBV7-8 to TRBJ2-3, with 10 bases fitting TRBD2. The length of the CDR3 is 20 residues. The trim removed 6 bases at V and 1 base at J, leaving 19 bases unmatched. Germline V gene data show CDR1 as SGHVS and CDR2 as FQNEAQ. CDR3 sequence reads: CASRQPRRLAGVVGTDTQYF. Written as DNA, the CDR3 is TGTGCCAGCAGACAGCCCAGGAGGCTAGCGGGAGTAGTGGGCACAGATACGCAGTATTTT.

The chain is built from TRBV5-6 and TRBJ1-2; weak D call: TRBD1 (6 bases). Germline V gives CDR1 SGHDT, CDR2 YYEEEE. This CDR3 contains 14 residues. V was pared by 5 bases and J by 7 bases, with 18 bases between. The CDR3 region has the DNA TGTGCCAGCAGACACGATAAGGGGGTTTTTGGCTACACCTTC. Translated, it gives CASRHDKGVFGYTF.

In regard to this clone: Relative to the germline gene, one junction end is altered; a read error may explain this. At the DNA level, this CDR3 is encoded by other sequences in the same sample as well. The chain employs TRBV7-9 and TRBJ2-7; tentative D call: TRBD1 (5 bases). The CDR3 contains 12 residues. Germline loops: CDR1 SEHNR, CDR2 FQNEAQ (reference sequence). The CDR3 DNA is TGTTCCAGCAGCCGTGACAGCTACGAGCAGTACTTC. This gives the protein CSSSRDSYEQYF.

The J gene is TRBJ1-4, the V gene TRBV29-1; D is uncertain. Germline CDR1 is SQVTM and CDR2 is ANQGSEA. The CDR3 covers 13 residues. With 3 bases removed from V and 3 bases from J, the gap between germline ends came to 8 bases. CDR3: CSVDEGANEKLFF. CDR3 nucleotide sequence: TGCAGCGTTGATGAAGGAGCTAATGAAAAACTGTTTTTT. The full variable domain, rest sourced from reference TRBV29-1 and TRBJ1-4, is SAVISQKPSRDICQRGTSLTIQCQVDSQVTMMFWYRQQPGQSLTLIATANQGSEATYESGFVIDKFPISRPNLTFSTLTVSNMSPEDSSIYLCSVDEGANEKLFFGSGTQLSVL.

CDR3 residues: CASSQTGLSTYEQYF. In nucleotides, the CDR3 is TGTGCCAGCAGCCAGACGGGACTATCTACCTACGAGCAGTACTTC. This rearrangement joins TRBV11-2 to TRBJ2-7; the match to TRBD2 covers 7 bases. Per the germline V gene, CDR1 is SGHAT and CDR2 is FQNNGV. The CDR3 has 15 residues. The ends lost 5 bases at V and 2 bases at J; junction bases unmatched: 9.

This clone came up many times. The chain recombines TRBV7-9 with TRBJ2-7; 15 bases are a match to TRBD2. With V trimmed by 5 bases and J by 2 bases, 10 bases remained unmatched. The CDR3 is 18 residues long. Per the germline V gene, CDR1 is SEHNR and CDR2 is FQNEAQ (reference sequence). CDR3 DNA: TGTGCCAGCAGCGCACGATCCGGGACTAGCGGGAGGACCTACGAGCAGTACTTC. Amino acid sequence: CASSARSGTSGRTYEQYF. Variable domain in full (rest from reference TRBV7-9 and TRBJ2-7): DTGVSQNPRHKITKRGQNVTFRCDPISEHNRLYWYRQTLGQGPEFLTYFQNEAQLEKSRLLSDRFSAERPKGSFSTLEIQRTEQGDSAMYLCASSARSGTSGRTYEQYFGPGTRLTVT.

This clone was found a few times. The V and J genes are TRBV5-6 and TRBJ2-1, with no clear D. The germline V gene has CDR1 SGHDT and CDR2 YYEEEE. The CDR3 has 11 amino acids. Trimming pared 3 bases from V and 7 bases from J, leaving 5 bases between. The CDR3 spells CASSYTNEQFF. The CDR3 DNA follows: TGTGCCAGCAGCTATACAAATGAGCAGTTCTTC.

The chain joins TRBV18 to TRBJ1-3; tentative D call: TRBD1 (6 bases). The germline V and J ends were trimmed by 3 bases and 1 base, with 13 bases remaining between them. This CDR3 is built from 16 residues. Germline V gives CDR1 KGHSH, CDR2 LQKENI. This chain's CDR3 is CASSPMDSTSGNTIYF. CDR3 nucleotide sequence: TGTGCCAGCTCACCCATGGACAGCACTTCTGGAAACACCATATATTTT.

This chain's CDR3 is CASSLTARISYEQYF. The CDR3 coding sequence is TGCGCCAGCAGCTTGACAGCCAGAATATCCTACGAGCAGTACTTC. V gene TRBV5-1 combines with J gene TRBJ2-7; D gene uncertain. V dropped 1 base and J dropped 1 base, with 12 bases sitting between them. Germline V CDR1 and CDR2: SGHRS, YFSETQ. The CDR3 extends over 15 amino acids. Full variable domain (rest looked up from reference TRBV5-1 and TRBJ2-7): KAGVTQTPRYLIKTRGQQVTLSCSPISGHRSVSWYQQTPGQGLQFLFEYFSETQRNKGNFPGRFSGRQFSNSRSEMNVSTLELGDSALYLCASSLTARISYEQYFGPGTRLTVT.

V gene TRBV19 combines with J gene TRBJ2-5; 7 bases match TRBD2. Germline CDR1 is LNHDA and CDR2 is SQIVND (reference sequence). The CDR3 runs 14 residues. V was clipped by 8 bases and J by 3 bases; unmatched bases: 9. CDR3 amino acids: CASRPRGDKETQYF. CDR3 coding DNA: TGTGCCAGTCGTCCCCGGGGGGATAAAGAGACCCAGTACTTC.

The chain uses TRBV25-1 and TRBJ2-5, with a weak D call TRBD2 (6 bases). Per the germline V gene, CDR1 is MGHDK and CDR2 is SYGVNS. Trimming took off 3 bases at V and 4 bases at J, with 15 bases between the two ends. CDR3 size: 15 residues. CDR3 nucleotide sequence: TGTGCCAGCAGTGACCGACTAGGCGGTGGAGAGACCCAGTACTTC. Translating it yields CASSDRLGGGETQYF.

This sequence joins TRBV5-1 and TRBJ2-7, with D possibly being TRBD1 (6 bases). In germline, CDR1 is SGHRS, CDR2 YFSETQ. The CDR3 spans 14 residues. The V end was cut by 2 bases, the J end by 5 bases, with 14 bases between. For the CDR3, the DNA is TGCGCCAGCAGCTTCAAACAGGGATTGGACGAGCAGTACTTC. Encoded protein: CASSFKQGLDEQYF.

The CDR3 sequence is CASSQTTGAGNTIYF. The CDR3 DNA reads as TGTGCCAGCAGCCAAACAACAGGGGCTGGAAACACCATATATTTT. The chain combines TRBV7-9 with TRBJ1-3, with TRBD1 identical over 7 bases. Trimming took 5 bases from V and 2 from J; bases not matched to a gene: 6. This CDR3 has 15 amino acids. Germline CDR1 SEHNR, CDR2 FQNEAQ (reference sequence).

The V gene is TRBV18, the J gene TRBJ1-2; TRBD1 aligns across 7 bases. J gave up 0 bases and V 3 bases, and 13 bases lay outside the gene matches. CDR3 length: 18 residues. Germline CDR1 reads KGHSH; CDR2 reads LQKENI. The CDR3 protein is CASSPTVGTAPSNYGYTF. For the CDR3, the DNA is TGTGCCAGCTCACCGACGGTGGGGACAGCTCCCTCTAACTATGGCTACACCTTC.

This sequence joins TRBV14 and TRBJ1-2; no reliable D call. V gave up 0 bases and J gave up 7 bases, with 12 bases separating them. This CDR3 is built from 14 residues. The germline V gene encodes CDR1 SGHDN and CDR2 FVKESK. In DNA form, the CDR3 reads TGTGCCAGCAGCCAAGATGATCCCTCGGGTGGCTACACCTTC. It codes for CASSQDDPSGGYTF. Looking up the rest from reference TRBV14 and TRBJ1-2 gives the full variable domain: EAGVTQFPSHSVIEKGQTVTLRCDPISGHDNLYWYRRVMGKEIKFLLHFVKESKQDESGMPNNRFLAERTGGTYSTLKVQPAELEDSGVYFCASSQDDPSGGYTFGSGTRLTVV.

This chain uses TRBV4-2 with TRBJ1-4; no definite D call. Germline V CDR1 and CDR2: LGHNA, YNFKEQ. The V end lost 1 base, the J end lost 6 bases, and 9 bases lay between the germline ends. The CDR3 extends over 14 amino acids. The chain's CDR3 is CASSQGAGDEKLFF. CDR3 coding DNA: TGTGCCAGCAGCCAAGGGGCGGGTGATGAAAAACTGTTTTTT.

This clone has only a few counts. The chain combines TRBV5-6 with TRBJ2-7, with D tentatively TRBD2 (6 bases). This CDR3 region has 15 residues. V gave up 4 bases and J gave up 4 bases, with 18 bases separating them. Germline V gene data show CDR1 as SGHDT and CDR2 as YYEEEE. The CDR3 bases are TGTGCCAGCAGCCAATTCGGGACTTCACATTACGAGCAGTACTTC. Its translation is CASSQFGTSHYEQYF.

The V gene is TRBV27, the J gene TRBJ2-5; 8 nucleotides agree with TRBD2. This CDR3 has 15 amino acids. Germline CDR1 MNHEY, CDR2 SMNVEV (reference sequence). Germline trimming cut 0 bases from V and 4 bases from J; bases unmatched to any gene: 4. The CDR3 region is CASSLSGLALETQYF. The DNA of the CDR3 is TGTGCCAGCAGTTTATCTGGACTAGCTTTAGAGACCCAGTACTTC.